This T cell receptor beta chain is drawn from a study of blood T cells in healthy people across ages. Overall study findings and caveats: No one knew whether donors had CMV, which possibly confounded expanded clonotype changes. Naive T cell percentage showed a strong correlation with the diversity of TCR beta.

The authors extracted at least 5 micrograms of total RNA per sample. V was clipped by 6 bases and J by 9 bases; unmatched bases: 6. Germline V gives CDR1 SGHRS, CDR2 YFSETQ. The CDR3 spans 13 residues. Combining a sample-barcoded 5' primer with a J-beta primer mix, a second PCR ran for about 7 to 12 cycles. There were at least 2.5 million CDR3-containing paired-end reads obtained from each sample. TCRdb called the 5' RACE reads again in MiXCR, with one record for every CDR3 protein. The table has roughly 1,500,000 distinct CDR3 sequences, roughly a third seen once. As regards this clonotype: The antigen is unknown.

This receptor was identified in a young woman in good health. The chain uses TRBV5-1 and TRBJ2-1; 10 bases match TRBD2. Sequences were obtained from blood. CDR3 sequence (DNA): TGCGCCAGCACCCTCAGCGGGAGGGCTGAGCAGTTCTTC. Protein: CASTLSGRAEQFF.